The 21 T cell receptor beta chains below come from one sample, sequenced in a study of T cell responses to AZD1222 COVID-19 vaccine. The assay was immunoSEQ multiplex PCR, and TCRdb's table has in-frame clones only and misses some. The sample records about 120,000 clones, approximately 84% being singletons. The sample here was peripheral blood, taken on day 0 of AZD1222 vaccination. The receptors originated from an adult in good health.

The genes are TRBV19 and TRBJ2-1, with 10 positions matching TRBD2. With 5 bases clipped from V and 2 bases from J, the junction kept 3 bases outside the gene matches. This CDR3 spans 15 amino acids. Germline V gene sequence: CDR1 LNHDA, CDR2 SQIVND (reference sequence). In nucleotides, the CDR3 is TGTGCCAGTAGTTTAACTAGCGGGACCTACAATGAGCAGTTCTTC. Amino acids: CASSLTSGTYNEQFF.

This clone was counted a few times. CDR3: CASSRPGPYNEQFF. The CDR3 DNA reads TGTGCCAGCAGCCGACCGGGCCCTTACAATGAGCAGTTCTTC. V and J are TRBV11-2 and TRBJ2-1, with D unclear. With 5 bases removed from V and 4 bases from J, the gap between germline ends came to 12 bases. CDR1 and CDR2 from the germline V gene are SGHAT and FQNNGV. The CDR3 spans 14 residues.

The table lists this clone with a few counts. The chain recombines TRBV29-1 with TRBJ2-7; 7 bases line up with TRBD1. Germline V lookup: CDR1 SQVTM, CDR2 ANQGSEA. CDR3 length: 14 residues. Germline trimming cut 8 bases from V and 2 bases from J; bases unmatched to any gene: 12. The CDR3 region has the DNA TGCAGCACTGACCGGGACAGCCGAGCCTACGAGCAGTACTTC. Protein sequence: CSTDRDSRAYEQYF.

Here the CDR3 reads CASSEGTGWSYGYTF. The DNA for the CDR3 is TGTGCCAGCAGTGAAGGTACGGGGTGGAGCTATGGCTACACCTTC. The V and J genes are TRBV6-1 and TRBJ1-2; D remains ambiguous. The CDR3 consists of 15 residues. Germline V gives CDR1 MNHNS, CDR2 SASEGT. The V and J ends lost 1 base and 4 bases respectively, with 13 bases between them.

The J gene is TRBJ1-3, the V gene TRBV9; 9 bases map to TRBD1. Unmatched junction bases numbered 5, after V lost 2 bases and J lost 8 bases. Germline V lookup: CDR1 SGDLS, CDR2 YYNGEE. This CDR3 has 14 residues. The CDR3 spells CASSVRDRAYTIYF. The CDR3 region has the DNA TGTGCCAGCAGCGTCCGGGACAGGGCATACACCATATATTTT. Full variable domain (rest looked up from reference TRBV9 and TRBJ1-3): DSGVTQTPKHLITATGQRVTLRCSPRSGDLSVYWYQQSLDQGLQFLIQYYNGEERAKGNILERFSAQQFPDLHSELNLSSLELGDSALYFCASSVRDRAYTIYFGEGSWLTVV.

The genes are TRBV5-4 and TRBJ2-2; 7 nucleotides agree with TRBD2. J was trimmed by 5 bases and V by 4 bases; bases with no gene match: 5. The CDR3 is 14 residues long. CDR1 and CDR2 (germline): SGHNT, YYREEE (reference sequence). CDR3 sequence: CASSVGGLTGELFF. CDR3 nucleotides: TGTGCCAGCAGCGTGGGGGGGTTGACCGGGGAGCTGTTTTTT.

The DNA of the CDR3 is TGTGCCAGCAGCCAAGTGGGGACAACGCGAGGCTACACCTTC. Translation: CASSQVGTTRGYTF. The J gene is TRBJ1-2, the V gene TRBV3-1 (or the pseudogene TRBV3-2), with D possibly being TRBD1 (6 bases). Germline assignment: CDR1 LGHDT and CDR2 YNNKEL (reference sequence). The V gene lost 1 base and the J gene lost 8 bases, with 14 bases spanning the gap. The CDR3 loop spans 14 amino acids.

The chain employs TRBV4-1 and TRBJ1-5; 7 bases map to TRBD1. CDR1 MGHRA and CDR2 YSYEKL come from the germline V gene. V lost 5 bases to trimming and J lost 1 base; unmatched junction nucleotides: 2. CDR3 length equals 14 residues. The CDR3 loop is CASSDRVSNQPQHF. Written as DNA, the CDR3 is TGCGCCAGCAGCGACAGGGTCAGCAATCAGCCCCAGCATTTT.

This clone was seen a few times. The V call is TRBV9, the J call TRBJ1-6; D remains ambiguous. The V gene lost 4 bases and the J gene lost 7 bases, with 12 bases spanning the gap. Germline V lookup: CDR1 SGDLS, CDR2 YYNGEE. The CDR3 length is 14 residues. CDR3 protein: CASSPPTPNSPLHF. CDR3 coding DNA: TGTGCCAGCAGCCCGCCGACCCCCAATTCACCCCTCCACTTT.

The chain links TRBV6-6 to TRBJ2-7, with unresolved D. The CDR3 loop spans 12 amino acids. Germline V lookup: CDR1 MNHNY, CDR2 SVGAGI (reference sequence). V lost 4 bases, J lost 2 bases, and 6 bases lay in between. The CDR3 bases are TGTGCCAGCAGTTCCCTAACCTACGAGCAGTACTTC. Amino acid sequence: CASSSLTYEQYF.

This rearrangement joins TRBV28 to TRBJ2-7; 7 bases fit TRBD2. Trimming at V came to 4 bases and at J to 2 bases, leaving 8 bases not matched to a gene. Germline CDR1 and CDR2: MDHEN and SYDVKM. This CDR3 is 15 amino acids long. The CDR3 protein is CASSWGGTETYEQYF. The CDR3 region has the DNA TGTGCCAGCAGTTGGGGGGGGACGGAGACCTACGAGCAGTACTTC.

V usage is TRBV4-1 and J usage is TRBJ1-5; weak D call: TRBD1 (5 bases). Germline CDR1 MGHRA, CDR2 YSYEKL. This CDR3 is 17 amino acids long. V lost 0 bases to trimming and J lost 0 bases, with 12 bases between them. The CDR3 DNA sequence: TGCGCCAGCAGCCAAGATTTTACGGGGCTTAGCAATCAGCCCCAGCATTTT. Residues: CASSQDFTGLSNQPQHF.

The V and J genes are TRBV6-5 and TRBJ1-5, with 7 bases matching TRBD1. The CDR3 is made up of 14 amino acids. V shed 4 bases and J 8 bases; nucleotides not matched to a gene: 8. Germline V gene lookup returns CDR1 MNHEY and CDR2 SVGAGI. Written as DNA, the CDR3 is TGTGCCAGCAGTTCCGTTACCACAGGGGAGCCCCAGCATTTT. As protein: CASSSVTTGEPQHF.

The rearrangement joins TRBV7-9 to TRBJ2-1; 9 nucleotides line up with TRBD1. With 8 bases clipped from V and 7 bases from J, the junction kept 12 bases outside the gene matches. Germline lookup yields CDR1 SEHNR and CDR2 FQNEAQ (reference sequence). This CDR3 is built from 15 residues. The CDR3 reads CASGVAGTGKNEQFF. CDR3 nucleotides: TGTGCCAGCGGGGTGGCCGGGACAGGGAAGAATGAGCAGTTCTTC. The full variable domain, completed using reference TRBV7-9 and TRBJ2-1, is DTGVSQNPRHKITKRGQNVTFRCDPISEHNRLYWYRQTLGQGPEFLTYFQNEAQLEKSRLLSDRFSAERPKGSFSTLEIQRTEQGDSAMYLCASGVAGTGKNEQFFGPGTRLTVL.

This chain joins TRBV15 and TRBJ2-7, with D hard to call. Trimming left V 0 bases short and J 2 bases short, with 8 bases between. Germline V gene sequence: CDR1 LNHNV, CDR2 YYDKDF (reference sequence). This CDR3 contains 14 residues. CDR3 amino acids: CATSREGIAYEQYF. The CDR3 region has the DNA TGTGCCACCAGCAGAGAGGGCATTGCCTACGAGCAGTACTTC.

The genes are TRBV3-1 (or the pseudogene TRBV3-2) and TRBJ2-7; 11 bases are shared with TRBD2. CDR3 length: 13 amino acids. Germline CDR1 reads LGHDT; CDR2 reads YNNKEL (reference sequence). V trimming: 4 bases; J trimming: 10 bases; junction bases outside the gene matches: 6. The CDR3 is CASSRGTSGAQYF. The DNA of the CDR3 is TGTGCCAGCAGCCGCGGGACTAGCGGAGCCCAGTACTTC.

The CDR3, as DNA: TGTGCCACCACGAGGAGCGTTGGGACTGAAGCTTTCTTT. Its translation is CATTRSVGTEAFF. The V gene is TRBV6-5, the J gene TRBJ1-1; no clear D. This CDR3 has 13 amino acids. Trimming shortened V by 10 bases and J by 5 bases, and 17 bases separated the two germline ends. Germline V gives CDR1 MNHEY, CDR2 SVGAGI.

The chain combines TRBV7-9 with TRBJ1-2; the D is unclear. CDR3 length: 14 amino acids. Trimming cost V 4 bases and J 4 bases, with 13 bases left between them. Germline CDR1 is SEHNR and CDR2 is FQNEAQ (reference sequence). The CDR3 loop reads CASSSGYSVYGYTF. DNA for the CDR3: TGTGCCAGCAGCTCCGGTTACAGCGTCTATGGCTACACCTTC.

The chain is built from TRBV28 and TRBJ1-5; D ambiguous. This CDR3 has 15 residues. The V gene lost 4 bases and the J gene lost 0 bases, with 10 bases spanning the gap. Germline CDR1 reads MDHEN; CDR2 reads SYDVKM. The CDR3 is CASSYSGDSNQPQHF. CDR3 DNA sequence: TGTGCCAGCAGTTATTCCGGCGATAGCAATCAGCCCCAGCATTTT.

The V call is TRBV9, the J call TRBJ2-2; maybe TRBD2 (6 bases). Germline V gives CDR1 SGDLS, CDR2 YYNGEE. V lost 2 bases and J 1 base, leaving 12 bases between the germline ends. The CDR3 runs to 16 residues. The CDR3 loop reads CASSVGLTKNTGELFF. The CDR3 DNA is TGTGCCAGCAGCGTGGGACTTACGAAGAACACCGGGGAGCTGTTTTTT.

As DNA, the CDR3 is TGTGCCAGCAGCTTAGCGTCCGAGGCCTACGAGCAGTACTTC. Its protein is CASSLASEAYEQYF. The chain recombines TRBV7-9 with TRBJ2-7; D gene unclear. CDR1 SEHNR and CDR2 FQNEAQ come from the germline V gene (reference sequence). V was cut by 0 bases and J by 2 bases, with 8 bases left in between. This CDR3 has 14 residues.